Below are 9 T cell receptor beta chains sequenced from a single sample in a study of blood T cell repertoires in COVID-19. Generated by immunoSEQ multiplex PCR, the TCRdb table keeps only in-frame clones and is missing some. The sample yields under 250,000 clones, more than 70% seen once. Sequenced material: peripheral blood. The source of these receptors is a woman of 80 years or more with acute or convalescent COVID-19.

This clone was recorded a few times. The gene calls are TRBV2 and TRBJ2-7, with 9 bases matching TRBD1. The CDR3 length is 14 residues. V trimming: 1 base; J trimming: 10 bases; junction bases outside the gene matches: 8. Per the germline V gene, CDR1 is SNHLY and CDR2 is FYNNEI. The CDR3 DNA reads TGTGCCAGCAGTGAAGTAGGGACAGGGTTTAAACAGTACTTC. Translating it yields CASSEVGTGFKQYF.

The chain combines TRBV5-5 with TRBJ2-5, with unresolved D. The germline CDR1 and CDR2 sequences are SGHKS and YYEKEE (reference sequence). The length of the CDR3 is 14 residues. Trimming took 2 bases from V and 5 from J, leaving 13 bases between them. CDR3 loop: CASSFPRQQETQYF. DNA of the CDR3: TGTGCCAGCAGCTTTCCCCGACAACAGGAGACCCAGTACTTC.

This clone was seen at least ten times. The CDR3 region is CASSPYYSTGELFF. DNA for the CDR3: TGTGCCAGCAGCCCTTATTACAGCACCGGGGAGCTGTTTTTT. The rearrangement joins TRBV5-8 to TRBJ2-2; D is unresolved. In germline, CDR1 is SGHTS, CDR2 YDEGEE. The V end was cut by 4 bases, the J end by 4 bases, with 11 bases between. The CDR3 spans 14 residues. The full variable domain, its missing parts supplied by reference TRBV5-8 and TRBJ2-2, is EAGVTQSPTHLIKTRGQQATLRCSPISGHTSVYWYQQALGLGLQFLLWYDEGEERNRGNFPPRFSGRQFPNYSSELNVNALELEDSALYLCASSPYYSTGELFFGEGSRLTVL.

There are a few counts of this clone. The rearrangement links TRBV19 to TRBJ1-1; D is unclear. Trimming shortened V by 8 bases and J by 0 bases, and 10 bases separated the two germline ends. The CDR3 is made up of 13 amino acids. Germline assignment: CDR1 LNHDA and CDR2 SQIVND (reference sequence). CDR3 region: CASQTQMNTEAFF. The CDR3 DNA is TGTGCCAGTCAGACACAAATGAACACTGAAGCTTTCTTT.

The V gene is TRBV27, the J gene TRBJ1-2, with D perhaps TRBD1 (6 bases). Trimming pared 0 bases from V and 5 bases from J, leaving 10 bases between. Germline V gene sequence: CDR1 MNHEY, CDR2 SMNVEV (reference sequence). The CDR3 extends over 14 amino acids. The CDR3 DNA sequence: TGTGCCAGCAGTTTATCGACAGGACGATATGGCTACACCTTC. It encodes CASSLSTGRYGYTF.

This rearrangement joins TRBV5-4 to TRBJ1-4, with no clear D. The germline V and J ends were trimmed by 4 bases and 2 bases, with 15 bases remaining between them. Germline V lookup: CDR1 SGHNT, CDR2 YYREEE (reference sequence). This CDR3 comprises 16 residues. The CDR3 sequence: CASSPGESRTNEKLFF. The DNA for the CDR3 is TGTGCCAGCAGCCCCGGGGAGTCGAGGACTAATGAAAAACTGTTTTTT.

CDR3 sequence (DNA): TGTGCCAGCTGGAGGGGGCCCACTGAAGCTTTCTTT. As protein: CASWRGPTEAFF. The V call is TRBV6-5, the J call TRBJ1-1; 7 bases are shared with TRBD1. Trimming cost V 8 bases and J 4 bases; bases outside gene matches: 4. Germline V gene sequence: CDR1 MNHEY, CDR2 SVGAGI. This CDR3 contains 12 residues.

V usage is TRBV14 and J usage is TRBJ2-3; D remains unclear. The CDR3 runs 12 residues. Germline V gene data show CDR1 as SGHDN and CDR2 as FVKESK. V was shortened by 4 bases and J by 6 bases, with 8 bases between the two germline ends. CDR3 DNA sequence: TGTGCCAGCAGCCCCTTCCGTGATACGCAGTATTTT. Its translation: CASSPFRDTQYF. The whole variable domain, filled in from reference TRBV14 and TRBJ2-3, reads EAGVTQFPSHSVIEKGQTVTLRCDPISGHDNLYWYRRVMGKEIKFLLHFVKESKQDESGMPNNRFLAERTGGTYSTLKVQPAELEDSGVYFCASSPFRDTQYFGPGTRLTVL.

The CDR3 spells CASSLQGYEQYF. The CDR3 nucleotides are TGCGCCAGCAGCTTACAGGGCTACGAGCAGTACTTC. The rearrangement joins TRBV5-1 to TRBJ2-7, with D perhaps matching TRBD1 (6 bases). The CDR3 extends over 12 amino acids. Per the germline V gene, CDR1 is SGHRS and CDR2 is YFSETQ. Trimming cost V 2 bases and J 3 bases, with 6 bases left between them.